The 18 T cell receptor beta chains in this list originate from one sample, sequenced in a study of blood T cell repertoires in COVID-19. Here immunoSEQ multiplex PCR was the method, and the copy in TCRdb shows in-frame clones only, minus some. There are about 87,000 clones in the sample; 65% to 90% occur only once, and 16% lies in the top ten. The sample was peripheral blood. The receptors shown here come from a woman at least 80 years old with active or convalescent COVID-19.

This sequence joins TRBV29-1 and TRBJ2-7; TRBD2 matches at 11 bases. CDR3 length: 14 amino acids. V lost 5 bases, J lost 7 bases, and 10 bases stayed unmatched. Germline V gene lookup returns CDR1 SQVTM and CDR2 ANQGSEA. CDR3 protein: CSVRILAGEGEQYF. CDR3 coding DNA: TGCAGCGTTCGAATACTAGCGGGAGAAGGTGAGCAGTACTTC.

The chain carries TRBV7-9 and TRBJ1-5, with D possibly being TRBD1 (6 bases). There are 19 residues in the CDR3. Germline V gives CDR1 SEHNR, CDR2 FQNEAQ (reference sequence). Trimming left V 4 bases short and J 1 base short, with 23 bases between. The CDR3 loop reads CASSSTGGRILYSNQPQHF. The CDR3 region has the DNA TGTGCCAGCAGCTCGACGGGGGGCCGGATCCTTTACAGCAATCAGCCCCAGCATTTT.

This clone turned up a few times. In nucleotides, the CDR3 is TGTGCCAGCTCACCCGGGCGGGGATCGGCTGAAGCTTTCTTT. Amino acid sequence: CASSPGRGSAEAFF. The chain couples TRBV18 to TRBJ1-1; no reliable D call. Trimming removed 3 bases at V and 6 bases at J, with 14 bases between. Germline CDR1 is KGHSH and CDR2 is LQKENI. This CDR3 spans 14 amino acids.

This sequence joins TRBV11-1 and TRBJ2-7; D is unclear. From germline, CDR1 is SGHAT and CDR2 FQDESV (reference sequence). The CDR3 runs 12 residues. V lost 5 bases, J lost 9 bases, and 14 bases lay in between. The CDR3: CASSPDLGAQYF. CDR3 nucleotides: TGTGCCAGCAGCCCCGACTTAGGAGCGCAGTACTTC.

This clone was seen only once. With a much larger clone just one base away, this may be a read error. At the DNA level, this CDR3 is encoded by other sequences in the same sample as well. This rearrangement joins TRBV7-9 to TRBJ1-1; D might be TRBD1 (6 bases). The germline CDR1 and CDR2 sequences are SEHNR and FQNEAQ (reference sequence). The CDR3 contains 14 residues. The V end was cut by 4 bases, the J end by 0 bases, with 9 bases between. The CDR3: CASSSDRLNTEAFF. CDR3 DNA sequence: TGTGCCAGCAGCTCGGACAGACTGAACACTGAAGCTTTCTTT. Together with reference TRBV7-9 and TRBJ1-1, the CDR3 gives the full variable domain: DTGVSQNPRHKITKRGQNVTFRCDPISEHNRLYWYRQTLGQGPEFLTYFQNEAQLEKSRLLSDRFSAERPKGSFSTLEIQRTEQGDSAMYLCASSSDRLNTEAFFGQGTRLTVV.

This sequence joins TRBV5-4 and TRBJ2-5; TRBD2 is a possible D gene (6 bases). This CDR3 has 14 amino acids. Germline assignment: CDR1 SGHNT and CDR2 YYREEE (reference sequence). V lost 2 bases and J 2 bases, leaving 10 bases between the germline ends. CDR3 in DNA: TGTGCCAGCAGCTTCGGGCGGGGACAAGAGACCCAGTACTTC. Protein sequence: CASSFGRGQETQYF.

CDR3 coding DNA: TGTGCCAGCAGCTTAGTACAGGGATGGGACACTGAAGCTTTCTTT. Encoded protein: CASSLVQGWDTEAFF. The rearrangement links TRBV7-2 to TRBJ1-1; maybe TRBD1 (6 bases). This CDR3 comprises 15 residues. Germline V gene lookup returns CDR1 SGHTA and CDR2 FQGNSA. Deletions cut 1 base from V and 3 bases from J, with 12 bases between.

The chain carries TRBV27 and TRBJ2-1; D may be TRBD1 (7 bases). V was cut by 9 bases and J by 10 bases, with 25 bases left in between. The CDR3 covers 15 residues. CDR1 is MNHEY, CDR2 SMNVEV, per germline (reference sequence). CDR3 residues: CASSRRGVVLGEQFF. DNA of the CDR3: TGTGCCAGTAGCCGCAGGGGGGTAGTCTTGGGGGAGCAGTTCTTC.

The chain couples TRBV24-1 to TRBJ2-2, with 9 bases fitting TRBD2. Germline CDR1 reads KGHDR; CDR2 reads SFDVKD. The CDR3 length is 18 residues. J lost 0 bases, V lost 1 base, and 5 bases had no gene match. For the CDR3, the DNA is TGTGCCACCAGTGATTTCATGACTAGCGGACCGAACACCGGGGAGCTGTTTTTT. As protein: CATSDFMTSGPNTGELFF.

This rearrangement joins TRBV19 to TRBJ1-4, with 7 bases that match TRBD1. The germline gives CDR1 LNHDA, CDR2 SQIVND (reference sequence). The CDR3 has 15 residues. V shed 7 bases and J 4 bases; nucleotides not matched to a gene: 9. The CDR3 sequence is CASNTPRQGNEKLFF. The CDR3 region has the DNA TGTGCCAGTAACACCCCCAGACAGGGTAATGAAAAACTGTTTTTT.

The chain couples TRBV2 to TRBJ1-5; no firm D call. Germline V gives CDR1 SNHLY, CDR2 FYNNEI. The germline V and J ends were trimmed by 4 bases and 6 bases, with 10 bases remaining between them. The CDR3 runs to 13 residues. CDR3 DNA: TGTGCCAGCAGTGGTGTCAGCGGTCAGCCCCAGCATTTT. It translates to CASSGVSGQPQHF.

The gene calls are TRBV9 and TRBJ2-2; 8 bases line up with TRBD1. J was trimmed by 6 bases and V by 3 bases; bases with no gene match: 4. From germline, CDR1 is SGDLS and CDR2 YYNGEE. The CDR3 runs 14 residues. CDR3 in amino acids: CASSDGQGPGELFF. The CDR3, as DNA: TGTGCCAGCAGCGACGGACAGGGACCCGGGGAGCTGTTTTTT. The full variable domain, rest sourced from reference TRBV9 and TRBJ2-2, is DSGVTQTPKHLITATGQRVTLRCSPRSGDLSVYWYQQSLDQGLQFLIQYYNGEERAKGNILERFSAQQFPDLHSELNLSSLELGDSALYFCASSDGQGPGELFFGEGSRLTVL.

V usage is TRBV6-6 and J usage is TRBJ2-3; TRBD1 matches 10 bases. The germline V gene has CDR1 MNHNY and CDR2 SVGAGI (reference sequence). This CDR3 has 15 residues. With 3 bases clipped from V and 4 bases from J, the junction kept 4 bases outside the gene matches. The CDR3 sequence is CASSYGTGDPDTQYF. The CDR3 region has the DNA TGTGCCAGCAGTTATGGGACAGGGGACCCAGATACGCAGTATTTT.

The chain employs TRBV6-2 or TRBV6-3 and TRBJ2-7; D possibly corresponds to TRBD2 (6 bases). Germline CDR1 MNHEY, CDR2 SVGEGT. The CDR3 spans 12 residues. Trimming removed 5 bases from V and 3 bases from J, with 8 bases in between. CDR3 residues: CASSREDYEQYF. The CDR3 DNA is TGTGCCAGCAGTAGGGAGGACTACGAGCAGTACTTC.

This sequence joins TRBV7-9 and TRBJ1-5; 8 positions agree with TRBD1. J gave up 7 bases and V 5 bases, and 7 bases lay outside the gene matches. The germline V gene has CDR1 SEHNR and CDR2 FQNEAQ (reference sequence). The CDR3 has 14 residues. In DNA form, the CDR3 reads TGTGCCAGCAGCGAGACAGGGGTTAACCAGCCCCAGCATTTT. Its translation: CASSETGVNQPQHF.

The CDR3 reads CASSLTSGRASEQYF. The CDR3 DNA follows: TGTGCCAGCAGTTTGACTAGCGGGAGGGCCAGCGAGCAGTACTTC. The V gene is TRBV6-2 or TRBV6-3, the J gene TRBJ2-7; 14 positions match TRBD2. The V segment lost 4 bases and the J segment 6 bases; nucleotides outside the gene matches: 5. The CDR3 contains 15 residues. CDR1 is MNHEY, CDR2 SVGEGT, per germline.

The rearrangement links TRBV7-2 to TRBJ1-2, with a tentative D call TRBD1 (5 bases). Trimming stripped 0 bases from V and 6 bases from J, with 11 bases between. The CDR3 loop spans 14 amino acids. Per germline, CDR1 SGHTA and CDR2 FQGNSA. The CDR3 DNA sequence: TGTGCCAGCAGCTTAGCGCAGGGTTGGCATGGCTACACCTTC. Its protein product is CASSLAQGWHGYTF.

The chain has TRBV28 and TRBJ1-3; D is possibly TRBD1 (5 bases). The V and J ends lost 5 bases and 0 bases respectively, with 14 bases between them. Germline loops: CDR1 MDHEN, CDR2 SYDVKM. The CDR3 sequence is 16 residues long. CDR3 nucleotides: TGTGCCAGCAGTGGGGGGGTCTTTTTCTCTGGAAACACCATATATTTT. The encoded protein is CASSGGVFFSGNTIYF.